The rows below give T cell receptor beta chains drawn from one sample of a study of T cells in Graves' hyperthyroidism and ophthalmopathy. MiXCR, applied by TCRdb to the multiplex PCR reads, yields one record per CDR3 protein. The data contain under 450,000 distinct CDR3 sequences, around a sixth of them singletons. Sequencing was carried out using blood. The receptors were sampled from a woman under 30 with Graves' hyperthyroidism. Both conserved end residues are part of each CDR3. Each record gives: D gene, V gene, J gene, clone size, CDR3 protein. A D gene is named only where the DNA matches it firmly. Clone size, where shown, is once, few, many, or a class for clones that have expanded.

d_gene: TRBD2
v_gene: TRBV5-1
j_gene: TRBJ2-3
abundance: -
CDR3aa: CASSPTSGGNTDTQYF

d_gene: TRBD1
v_gene: TRBV7-3
j_gene: TRBJ1-1
abundance: many
CDR3aa: CASSNTGGDTEAFF

d_gene: -
v_gene: TRBV28
j_gene: TRBJ2-6
abundance: many
CDR3aa: CASSFSGSGANVLTF

d_gene: -
v_gene: TRBV7-8
j_gene: TRBJ1-2
abundance: few
CDR3aa: CASSRETGRMGYGYTF

d_gene: -
v_gene: TRBV7-9
j_gene: TRBJ1-2
abundance: many
CDR3aa: CASSNPTGYYGYTF

d_gene: -
v_gene: TRBV7-9
j_gene: TRBJ2-5
abundance: many
CDR3aa: CASSLASAQETQYF

d_gene: -
v_gene: TRBV20-1
j_gene: TRBJ2-5
abundance: -
CDR3aa: CSAVRRETQYF

d_gene: TRBD1
v_gene: TRBV28
j_gene: TRBJ1-6
abundance: few
CDR3aa: CASSTQTGYNSPLHF

d_gene: -
v_gene: TRBV6-2/TRBV6-3
j_gene: TRBJ2-1
abundance: many
CDR3aa: CASRTREYSNEQFF

d_gene: -
v_gene: TRBV28
j_gene: TRBJ1-6
abundance: -
CDR3aa: CASTLRGTSSPLHF

d_gene: TRBD2
v_gene: TRBV11-2
j_gene: TRBJ2-5
abundance: many
CDR3aa: CASSRLAGDQTQYF

d_gene: -
v_gene: TRBV4-1
j_gene: TRBJ1-1
abundance: -
CDR3aa: CASSQDHMPNTKAFF

d_gene: TRBD2
v_gene: TRBV20-1
j_gene: TRBJ2-3
abundance: -
CDR3aa: CSASFGLAGWADTQYF

d_gene: TRBD1
v_gene: TRBV13
j_gene: TRBJ1-1
abundance: many
CDR3aa: CASSFGTGPMNTEAFF

d_gene: -
v_gene: TRBV7-3
j_gene: TRBJ2-3
abundance: many
CDR3aa: CASSSGRGRTDTQYF

d_gene: TRBD1
v_gene: TRBV7-3
j_gene: TRBJ2-4
abundance: many
CDR3aa: CASSTTGTGNIQYF

d_gene: -
v_gene: TRBV10-3
j_gene: TRBJ2-1
abundance: few
CDR3aa: CAINRDPYNEQFF

d_gene: -
v_gene: TRBV12-3/TRBV12-4
j_gene: TRBJ1-2
abundance: many
CDR3aa: CASSLEDRPLHGYTF

d_gene: TRBD1
v_gene: TRBV7-9
j_gene: TRBJ2-7
abundance: many
CDR3aa: CASSLDRGHYEQYF

d_gene: -
v_gene: TRBV20-1
j_gene: TRBJ2-1
abundance: many
CDR3aa: CSASSYRQFF

d_gene: TRBD2
v_gene: TRBV5-1
j_gene: TRBJ2-1
abundance: many
CDR3aa: CASSLRLELAAYNEQFF

d_gene: TRBD1
v_gene: TRBV20-1
j_gene: TRBJ1-2
abundance: -
CDR3aa: CSGPGQGLYGYGYTF

d_gene: TRBD2
v_gene: TRBV18
j_gene: TRBJ2-7
abundance: many
CDR3aa: CASSITSGIFYEQYF

d_gene: TRBD2
v_gene: TRBV7-2
j_gene: TRBJ2-1
abundance: few
CDR3aa: CASTLGTSGGGEQFF

d_gene: -
v_gene: TRBV19
j_gene: TRBJ2-4
abundance: once
CDR3aa: CASSEALIGNIQYF

d_gene: -
v_gene: TRBV12-3/TRBV12-4
j_gene: TRBJ2-1
abundance: many
CDR3aa: CASSRLVNEQFF

d_gene: -
v_gene: TRBV20-1
j_gene: TRBJ2-5
abundance: many
CDR3aa: CSAMGETQYF

d_gene: -
v_gene: TRBV6-1
j_gene: TRBJ1-5
abundance: -
CDR3aa: CAGTPQEGYQPQHF

d_gene: -
v_gene: TRBV18
j_gene: TRBJ2-5
abundance: many
CDR3aa: CASSRSQETQYF

d_gene: -
v_gene: TRBV12-3/TRBV12-4
j_gene: TRBJ2-7
abundance: many
CDR3aa: CASSFSGTYEQYF

d_gene: TRBD1
v_gene: TRBV7-9
j_gene: TRBJ2-7
abundance: -
CDR3aa: CASSSTSGQGVNEQYF

d_gene: TRBD1
v_gene: TRBV19
j_gene: TRBJ1-5
abundance: -
CDR3aa: CASSTGRSQPQHF

d_gene: -
v_gene: TRBV10-3
j_gene: TRBJ2-1
abundance: many
CDR3aa: CAMGLGTYNEQFF

d_gene: -
v_gene: TRBV12-3/TRBV12-4
j_gene: TRBJ2-7
abundance: many
CDR3aa: CASTPSAVRWRDEQYF

d_gene: TRBD2
v_gene: TRBV14
j_gene: TRBJ2-2
abundance: many
CDR3aa: CASSLTSGRSSGELFF

d_gene: TRBD1
v_gene: TRBV11-3
j_gene: TRBJ2-2
abundance: many
CDR3aa: CASRLGTGGTGELFF

d_gene: TRBD2
v_gene: TRBV2
j_gene: TRBJ2-7
abundance: -
CDR3aa: CASSEAGLAEQYF

d_gene: -
v_gene: TRBV6-1
j_gene: TRBJ1-2
abundance: many
CDR3aa: CASSATLTAQFYYGYTF

d_gene: TRBD1
v_gene: TRBV11-2
j_gene: TRBJ2-7
abundance: many
CDR3aa: CASRGPGQPYEQYF

d_gene: -
v_gene: TRBV6-1
j_gene: TRBJ1-1
abundance: many
CDR3aa: CASTRGMNTEAFF

d_gene: -
v_gene: TRBV18
j_gene: TRBJ1-5
abundance: many
CDR3aa: CASSPKENQPQHF

d_gene: TRBD1
v_gene: TRBV13
j_gene: TRBJ1-1
abundance: many
CDR3aa: CASSFGTEPFF

d_gene: TRBD1
v_gene: TRBV12-3/TRBV12-4
j_gene: TRBJ1-2
abundance: many
CDR3aa: CASSQTGTNYGYTF

d_gene: -
v_gene: TRBV12-3/TRBV12-4
j_gene: TRBJ2-2
abundance: -
CDR3aa: CASSLSSVKNTGELFF

d_gene: TRBD1
v_gene: TRBV6-1
j_gene: TRBJ2-5
abundance: many
CDR3aa: CASSSPGTGETQYF

d_gene: -
v_gene: TRBV6-1
j_gene: TRBJ1-5
abundance: many
CDR3aa: CASSELPRFSNQPQHF

d_gene: -
v_gene: TRBV7-9
j_gene: TRBJ2-5
abundance: many
CDR3aa: CASSNSRTQETQYF

d_gene: TRBD1
v_gene: TRBV20-1
j_gene: TRBJ1-2
abundance: many
CDR3aa: CSARRTGRNGYTF

d_gene: -
v_gene: TRBV4-3
j_gene: TRBJ2-7
abundance: few
CDR3aa: CASSQDFRYDGPAYEQYF

d_gene: -
v_gene: TRBV28
j_gene: TRBJ2-2
abundance: many
CDR3aa: CASRLDTGELFF